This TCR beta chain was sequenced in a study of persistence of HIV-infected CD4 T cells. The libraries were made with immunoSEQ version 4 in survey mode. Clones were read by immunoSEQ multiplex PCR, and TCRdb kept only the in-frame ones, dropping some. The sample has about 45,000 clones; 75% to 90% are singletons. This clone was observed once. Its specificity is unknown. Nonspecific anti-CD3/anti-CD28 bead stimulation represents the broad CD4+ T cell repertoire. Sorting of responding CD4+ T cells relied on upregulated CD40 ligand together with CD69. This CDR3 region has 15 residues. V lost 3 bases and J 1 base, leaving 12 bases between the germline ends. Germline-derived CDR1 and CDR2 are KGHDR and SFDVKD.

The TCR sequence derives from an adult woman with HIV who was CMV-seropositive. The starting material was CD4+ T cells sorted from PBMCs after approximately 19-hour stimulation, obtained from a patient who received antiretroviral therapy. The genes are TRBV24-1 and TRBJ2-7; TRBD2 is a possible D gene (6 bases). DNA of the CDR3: TGTGCCACCAGTGATCCCTCGGAGGGGTCCTACGAGCAGTACTTC. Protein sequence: CATSDPSEGSYEQYF.